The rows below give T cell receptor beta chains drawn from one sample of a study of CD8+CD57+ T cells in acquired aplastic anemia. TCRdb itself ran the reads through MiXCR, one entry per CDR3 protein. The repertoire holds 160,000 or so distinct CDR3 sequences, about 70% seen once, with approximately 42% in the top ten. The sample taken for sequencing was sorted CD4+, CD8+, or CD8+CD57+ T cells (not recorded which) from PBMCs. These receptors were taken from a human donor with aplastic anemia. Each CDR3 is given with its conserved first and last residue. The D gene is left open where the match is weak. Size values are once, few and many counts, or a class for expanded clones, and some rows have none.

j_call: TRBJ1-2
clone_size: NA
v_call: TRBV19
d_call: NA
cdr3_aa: CASSIAGVGGYTF
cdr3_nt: TGTGCCAGTAGTATCGCGGGCGTCGGGGGCTACACCTTC

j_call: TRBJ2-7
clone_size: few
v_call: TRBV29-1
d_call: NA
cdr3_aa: CSVYVGVDTYEQYF
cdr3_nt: TGCAGCGTTTATGTGGGGGTAGATACCTACGAGCAGTACTTC

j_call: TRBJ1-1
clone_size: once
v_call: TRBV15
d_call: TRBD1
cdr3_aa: CATSRQGAAEAFF
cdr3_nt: TGTGCCACCAGCAGGCAGGGGGCCGCTGAAGCTTTCTTT

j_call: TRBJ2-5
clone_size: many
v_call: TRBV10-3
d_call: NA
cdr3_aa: CAISEQDQETQYF
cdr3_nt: TGTGCCATCAGTGAGCAGGACCAAGAGACCCAGTACTTC

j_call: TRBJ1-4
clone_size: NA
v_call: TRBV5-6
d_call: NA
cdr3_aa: CASRLRAQNEKLFF
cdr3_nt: TGTGCCAGCAGATTAAGGGCCCAAAATGAAAAACTGTTTTTT

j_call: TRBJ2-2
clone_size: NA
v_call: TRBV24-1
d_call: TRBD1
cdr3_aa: CATSGTGGIGELFF
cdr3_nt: TGTGCCACCAGTGGGACAGGGGGAATCGGGGAGCTGTTTTTT

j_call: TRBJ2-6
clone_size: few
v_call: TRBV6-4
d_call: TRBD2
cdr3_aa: CASSDSSGGANVLTF
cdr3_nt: TGTGCCAGCAGTGACTCTAGCGGGGGGGCCAACGTCCTGACTTTC

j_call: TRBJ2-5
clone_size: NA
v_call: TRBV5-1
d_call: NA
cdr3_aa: CASSLVLETQYF
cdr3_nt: TGCGCCAGCAGCTTGGTGTTGGAGACCCAGTACTTC

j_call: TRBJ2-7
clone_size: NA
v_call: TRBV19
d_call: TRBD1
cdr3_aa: CASRPPGQGTYEQYF
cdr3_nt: TGTGCCAGTAGGCCCCCGGGACAGGGGACCTACGAGCAGTACTTC

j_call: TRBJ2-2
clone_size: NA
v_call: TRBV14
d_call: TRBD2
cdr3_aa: CASSLGAGEGTGELFF
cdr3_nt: TGTGCCAGCAGCTTAGGGGCGGGAGAGGGCACCGGGGAGCTGTTTTTT

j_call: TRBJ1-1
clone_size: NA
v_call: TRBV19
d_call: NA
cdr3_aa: CASSPGTPEAFF
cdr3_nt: TGTGCCAGTAGTCCGGGGACGCCTGAAGCTTTCTTT

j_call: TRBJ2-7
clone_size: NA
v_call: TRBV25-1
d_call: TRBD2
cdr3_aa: CASSDERREGRSYEQYF
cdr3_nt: TGTGCGAGCAGTGACGAACGGCGGGAGGGCCGTTCCTACGAGCAGTACTTC

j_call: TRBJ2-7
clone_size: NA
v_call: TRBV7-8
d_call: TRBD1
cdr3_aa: CASSLGDRRTYEQYF
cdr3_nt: TGTGCCAGCAGCTTAGGGGACAGGAGAACCTACGAGCAGTACTTC

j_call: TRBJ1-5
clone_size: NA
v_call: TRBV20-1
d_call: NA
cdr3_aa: CSARDRGQWPQPQHF
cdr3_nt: TGCAGTGCTAGAGATCGTGGACAGTGGCCTCAGCCCCAGCATTTT

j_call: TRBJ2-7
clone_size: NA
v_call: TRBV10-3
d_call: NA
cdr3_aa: CAISSSYEQYF
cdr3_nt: TGTGCCATCAGTAGCAGCTACGAGCAGTACTTC

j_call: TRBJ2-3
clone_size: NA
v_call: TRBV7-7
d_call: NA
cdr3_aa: CASSLGPTDTQYF
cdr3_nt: TGTGCCAGCAGCTTAGGACCCACAGATACGCAGTATTTT

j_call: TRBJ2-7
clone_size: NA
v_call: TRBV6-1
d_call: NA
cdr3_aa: CASSPWDVPYEQYF
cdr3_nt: TGTGCCAGCAGTCCTTGGGACGTTCCCTACGAGCAGTACTTC

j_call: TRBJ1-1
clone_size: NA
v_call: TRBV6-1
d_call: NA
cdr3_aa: CASSNQMGAFF
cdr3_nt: TGTGCCAGCAGCAATCAGATGGGAGCTTTCTTT

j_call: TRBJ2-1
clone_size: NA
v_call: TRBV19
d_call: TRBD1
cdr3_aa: CASRQGDNEQFF
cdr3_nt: TGTGCCAGTAGGCAGGGGGACAATGAGCAGTTCTTC

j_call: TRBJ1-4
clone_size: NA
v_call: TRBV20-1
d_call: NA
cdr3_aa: CRVQGTNEKLFF
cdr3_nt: TGCAGGGTCCAGGGAACTAATGAAAAACTGTTTTTT

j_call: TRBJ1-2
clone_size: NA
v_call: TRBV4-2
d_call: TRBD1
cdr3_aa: CASSQGRQGNGYTF
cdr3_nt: TGTGCCAGCAGCCAAGGCCGACAGGGCAATGGCTACACCTTC

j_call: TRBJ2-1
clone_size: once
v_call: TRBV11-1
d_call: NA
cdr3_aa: CASRKGGSYNEQFF
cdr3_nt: TGTGCCAGCAGGAAGGGGGGGTCCTACAATGAGCAGTTCTTC

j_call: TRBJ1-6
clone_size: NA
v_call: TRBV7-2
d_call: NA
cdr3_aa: CASSLGFSRTTGQKNSPLHF
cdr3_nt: TGTGCCAGCAGCTTAGGTTTTAGTCGTACGACCGGACAGAAGAATTCACCCCTCCACTTT

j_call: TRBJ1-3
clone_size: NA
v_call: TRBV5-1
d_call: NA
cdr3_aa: CASRPGTDSGNTIYF
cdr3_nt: TGCGCCAGCCGGCCGGGGACTGACTCTGGAAACACCATATATTTT

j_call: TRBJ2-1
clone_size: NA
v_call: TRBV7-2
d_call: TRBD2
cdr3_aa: CASSPIAGWSSYNEQFF
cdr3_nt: TGTGCCAGCAGTCCCATAGCGGGATGGAGCTCCTACAATGAGCAGTTCTTC

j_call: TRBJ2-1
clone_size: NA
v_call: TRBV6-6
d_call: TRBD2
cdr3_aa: CASSAGTSGNEQFF
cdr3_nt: TGTGCCAGCAGTGCCGGGACTAGCGGCAATGAGCAGTTCTTC

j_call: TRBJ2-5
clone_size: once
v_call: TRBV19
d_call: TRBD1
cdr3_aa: CASSPGQAEGETQYF
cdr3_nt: TGTGCCAGTAGTCCGGGACAGGCGGAGGGAGAGACCCAGTACTTC

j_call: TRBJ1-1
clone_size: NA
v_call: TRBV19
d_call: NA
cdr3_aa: CASSFPPGTNTEAFF
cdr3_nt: TGTGCCAGTAGTTTCCCTCCGGGCACCAACACTGAAGCTTTCTTT

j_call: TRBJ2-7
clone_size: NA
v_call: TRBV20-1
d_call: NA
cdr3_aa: CSASNPIKNEQYF
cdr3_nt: TGCAGTGCTAGTAACCCCATCAAAAACGAGCAGTACTTC

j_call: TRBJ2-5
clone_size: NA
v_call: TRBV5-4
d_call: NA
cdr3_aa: CASSFGQGAAQYF
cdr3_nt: NA

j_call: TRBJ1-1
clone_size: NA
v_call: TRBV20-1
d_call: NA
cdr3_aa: CSAPVQGNTEAFF
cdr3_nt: TGCAGTGCCCCGGTACAGGGGAACACTGAAGCTTTCTTT

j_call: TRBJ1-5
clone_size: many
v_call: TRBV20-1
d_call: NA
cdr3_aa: CSARDILRGESQPQHF
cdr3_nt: TGCAGTGCTAGAGATATCTTACGGGGTGAATCTCAGCCCCAGCATTTT

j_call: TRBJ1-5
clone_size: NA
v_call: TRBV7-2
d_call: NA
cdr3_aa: CASSLQWSDQPQHF
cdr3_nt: TGTGCCAGCAGCTTACAGTGGTCAGATCAGCCCCAGCATTTT

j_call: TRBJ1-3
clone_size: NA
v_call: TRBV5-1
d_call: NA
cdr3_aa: CASSSGSSGNTIYF
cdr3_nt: TGCGCCAGCAGCTCCGGGAGCTCTGGAAACACCATATATTTT

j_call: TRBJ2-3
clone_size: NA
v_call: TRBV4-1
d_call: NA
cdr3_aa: CASSQGNLAQYF
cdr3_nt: TGCGCCAGCAGCCAGGGGAACCTTGCGCAGTATTTT

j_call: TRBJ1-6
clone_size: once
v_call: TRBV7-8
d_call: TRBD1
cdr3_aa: CASSLRTVTGGTYNSPLHF
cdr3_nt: TGTGCCAGCAGCTTAAGAACAGTGACAGGGGGCACCTATAATTCACCCCTCCACTTT

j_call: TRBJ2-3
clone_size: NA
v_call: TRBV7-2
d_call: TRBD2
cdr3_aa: CASSSGGSGSYGTQYF
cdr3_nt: TGTGCCAGCAGCTCGGGAGGGAGCGGGAGTTATGGTACGCAGTATTTT

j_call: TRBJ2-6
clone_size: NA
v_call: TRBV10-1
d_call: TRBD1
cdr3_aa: CASSEYRGGKVCSGANVLTF
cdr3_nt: TGCGCCAGCAGTGAGTATCGAGGGGGCAAAGTTTGTTCTGGGGCCAACGTCCTGACTTTC

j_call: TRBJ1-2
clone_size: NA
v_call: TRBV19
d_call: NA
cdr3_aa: CASSMGAAPYGYTF
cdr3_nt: TGTGCCAGTAGTATGGGGGCGGCCCCCTATGGCTACACCTTC

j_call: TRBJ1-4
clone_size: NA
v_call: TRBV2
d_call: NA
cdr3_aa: CASLRGENEEKLFF
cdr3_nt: TGTGCCAGCCTCCGGGGGGAGAATGAAGAAAAACTGTTTTTT

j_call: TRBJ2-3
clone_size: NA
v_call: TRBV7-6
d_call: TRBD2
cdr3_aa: CASSLHGGSTDTQYF
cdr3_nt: TGTGCCAGCAGCTTACACGGGGGGTCCACAGATACGCAGTATTTT

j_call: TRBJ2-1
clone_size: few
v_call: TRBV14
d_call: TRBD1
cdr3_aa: CASSQVTGANEQFF
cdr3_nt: TGTGCCAGCAGCCAAGTCACAGGGGCCAATGAGCAGTTCTTC

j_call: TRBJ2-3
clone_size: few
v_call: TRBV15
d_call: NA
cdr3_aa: CATGDTDTQYF
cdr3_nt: TGTGCCACCGGGGACACAGATACGCAGTATTTT

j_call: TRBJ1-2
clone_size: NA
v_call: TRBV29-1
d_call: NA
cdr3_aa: CSVLSTVYGYTF
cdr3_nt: TGCAGCGTTCTCAGTACCGTTTATGGCTACACCTTC

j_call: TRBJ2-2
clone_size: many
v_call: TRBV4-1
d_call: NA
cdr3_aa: CASSQEGDGELFF
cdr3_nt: TGCGCCAGCAGCCAAGAGGGAGACGGGGAGCTGTTTTTT

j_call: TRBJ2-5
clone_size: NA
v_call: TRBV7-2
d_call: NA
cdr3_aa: CASSSHGDNQETQYF
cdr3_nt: TGTGCCAGCAGCTCCCATGGGGACAACCAAGAGACCCAGTACTTC

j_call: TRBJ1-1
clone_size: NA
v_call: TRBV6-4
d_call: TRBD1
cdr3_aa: CASTMGPGGTEAFF
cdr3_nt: TGTGCCAGCACCATGGGGCCAGGGGGCACTGAAGCTTTCTTT

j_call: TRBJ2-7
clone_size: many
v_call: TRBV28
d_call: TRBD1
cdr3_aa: CASSSGQGAREQYF
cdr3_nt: TGTGCCAGCAGTTCGGGACAGGGGGCGAGGGAGCAGTACTTC

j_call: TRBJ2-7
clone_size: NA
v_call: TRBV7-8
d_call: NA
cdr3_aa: CASSEQGTASSYEQYF
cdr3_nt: TGTGCCAGCAGCGAGCAAGGGACTGCAAGCTCCTACGAGCAGTACTTC

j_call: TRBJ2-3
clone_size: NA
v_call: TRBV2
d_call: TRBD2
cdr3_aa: CAAGPTGTSDTDTQYF
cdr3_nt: TGTGCCGCAGGGCCTACCGGGACTAGCGACACAGATACGCAGTATTTT

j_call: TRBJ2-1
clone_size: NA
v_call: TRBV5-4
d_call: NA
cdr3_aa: CASSLGLSSSYNEQFF
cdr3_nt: TGTGCCAGCAGCCTAGGACTCTCGAGCTCCTACAATGAGCAGTTCTTC

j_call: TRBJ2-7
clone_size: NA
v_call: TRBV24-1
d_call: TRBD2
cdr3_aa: CATSRPLAGAYEQYF
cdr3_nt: TGTGCCACCAGTCGACCCTTAGCGGGGGCCTACGAGCAGTACTTC

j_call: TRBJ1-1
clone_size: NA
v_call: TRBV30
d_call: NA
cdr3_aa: CAWDPGPRAEAFF
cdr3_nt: TGTGCCTGGGATCCGGGGCCAAGGGCTGAAGCTTTCTTT

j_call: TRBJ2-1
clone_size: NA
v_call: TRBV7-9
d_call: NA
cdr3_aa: CASSSRTLSSYNEQFF
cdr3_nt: TGTGCCAGCAGCTCCCGGACCCTTAGCTCCTACAATGAGCAGTTCTTC

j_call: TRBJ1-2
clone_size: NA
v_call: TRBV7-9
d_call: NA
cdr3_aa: CASSSLDRDYGYTF
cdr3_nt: TGTGCCAGCAGCTCTCTAGACCGGGATTATGGCTACACCTTC

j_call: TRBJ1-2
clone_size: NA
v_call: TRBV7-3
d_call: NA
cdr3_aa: CASSLNPGRGYGYTF
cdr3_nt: TGTGCCAGCAGCTTAAATCCAGGGCGAGGCTATGGCTACACCTTC

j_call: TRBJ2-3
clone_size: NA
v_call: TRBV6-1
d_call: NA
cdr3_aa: CASSELHTDTQYF
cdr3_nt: TGTGCCAGCAGTGAACTGCACACAGATACGCAGTATTTT

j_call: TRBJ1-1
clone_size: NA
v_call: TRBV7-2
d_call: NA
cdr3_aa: CASSLAGVGNTEAFF
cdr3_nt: TGTGCCAGCAGCTTGGCGGGGGTCGGGAACACTGAAGCTTTCTTT